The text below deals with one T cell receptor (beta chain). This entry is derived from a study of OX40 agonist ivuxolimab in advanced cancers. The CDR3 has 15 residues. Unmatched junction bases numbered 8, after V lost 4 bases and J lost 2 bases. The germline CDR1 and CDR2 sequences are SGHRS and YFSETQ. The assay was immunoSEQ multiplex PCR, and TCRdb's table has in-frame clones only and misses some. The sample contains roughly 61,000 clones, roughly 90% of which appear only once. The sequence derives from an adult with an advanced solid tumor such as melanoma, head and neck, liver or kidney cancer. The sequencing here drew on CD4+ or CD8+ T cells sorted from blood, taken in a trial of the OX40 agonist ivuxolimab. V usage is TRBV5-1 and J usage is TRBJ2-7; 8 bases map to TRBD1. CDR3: CASSGGQGVTYEQYF. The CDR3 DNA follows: TGCGCCAGCAGCGGAGGACAGGGAGTTACCTACGAGCAGTACTTC. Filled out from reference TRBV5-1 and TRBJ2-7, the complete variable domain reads KAGVTQTPRYLIKTRGQQVTLSCSPISGHRSVSWYQQTPGQGLQFLFEYFSETQRNKGNFPGRFSGRQFSNSRSEMNVSTLELGDSALYLCASSGGQGVTYEQYFGPGTRLTVT.